Presented here are 23 T cell receptor beta chains from one specimen sequenced in a study of CD8 T cells in Susac syndrome. With random hexamers, reverse transcription was performed on about 0.45 to 1 ug of RNA. TCRdb recomputed calls from the immunoSEQ multiplex PCR reads with MiXCR, one row per CDR3 protein. Found here are about 300,000 distinct CDR3 sequences, approximately 85% of them singletons; the top ten hold 0.2% to 0.25%. Sequenced material: CD8+ T cells from PBMCs. The receptor source for this set is a human donor with multiple sclerosis.

This chain joins TRBV28 and TRBJ2-7; 8 bases map to TRBD2. Per germline, CDR1 MDHEN and CDR2 SYDVKM. After removal of 6 bases from V and 5 bases from J, the junction contained 12 bases not matched to a gene. This CDR3 spans 15 amino acids. In nucleotides, the CDR3 is TGTGCCAGCAGGGCACTAGCGGAGGCGCGCGACGAGCAGTACTTC. Its translation: CASRALAEARDEQYF.

The chain has TRBV14 and TRBJ2-3; 8 nucleotides align to TRBD1. Germline V gene data show CDR1 as SGHDN and CDR2 as FVKESK. This CDR3 contains 15 residues. V was clipped by 2 bases and J by 7 bases; unmatched bases: 8. DNA of the CDR3: TGTGCCAGCAGCCAATCGGACAGGGAGCGTTATACGCAGTATTTT. Protein product: CASSQSDRERYTQYF.

The V and J genes are TRBV30 and TRBJ2-2; D not certain. The CDR3 spans 11 residues. Germline loops: CDR1 GTSNPN, CDR2 SVGIG (reference sequence). The V end was cut by 2 bases, the J end by 6 bases, with 4 bases between. CDR3: CAWSPPGELFF. CDR3 nucleotides: TGTGCCTGGAGTCCCCCCGGGGAGCTGTTTTTT.

V usage is TRBV4-3 and J usage is TRBJ2-3; 14 bases align to TRBD2. The CDR3 consists of 20 residues. From germline, CDR1 is LGHNA and CDR2 YSLEER. Germline trimming cut 0 bases from V and 3 bases from J; bases unmatched to any gene: 11. Here the CDR3 DNA reads TGCGCCAGCAGCCAAGAGGCGGTGGGACTAGCGGGAGTTAGTACAGATACGCAGTATTTT. Its protein product is CASSQEAVGLAGVSTDTQYF.

The CDR3: CASSHEAGDAYNEQFF. CDR3 DNA: TGTGCCAGCAGCCACGAAGCGGGAGATGCCTACAATGAGCAGTTCTTC. The chain carries TRBV6-2 or TRBV6-3 and TRBJ2-1; 8 nucleotides match TRBD2. Trimming removed 6 bases from V and 2 bases from J; junction bases left unmatched: 9. Germline CDR1 MNHEY, CDR2 SVGEGT. This CDR3 has 16 amino acids.

The CDR3 region has the DNA TGTGCCAGCAGCTTAAGGGTTAGAGGGGAGGTCAATGAGCAGTTCTTC. Its protein is CASSLRVRGEVNEQFF. The rearrangement links TRBV7-9 to TRBJ2-1; weak D call: TRBD2 (6 bases). The ends were cut back, 2 bases at V and 6 bases at J, with 17 bases in the middle. The CDR3 is 16 amino acids. Germline CDR1 SEHNR, CDR2 FQNEAQ (reference sequence).

This clonotype occurred a few times. The chain has TRBV6-2 or TRBV6-3 and TRBJ2-2; D is uncertain. Per the germline V gene, CDR1 is MNHEY and CDR2 is SVGEGT. This CDR3 comprises 12 residues. V lost 2 bases, J lost 6 bases, and 4 bases lay in between. CDR3 amino acids: CASSYSAGELFF. CDR3 coding DNA: TGTGCCAGCAGTTACAGTGCCGGGGAGCTGTTTTTT.

The chain recombines TRBV10-2 with TRBJ2-1; no definite D call. This CDR3 contains 13 residues. Between the trimmed V and J ends, which lost 3 bases and 7 bases, there was a span of 10 bases. CDR1 is WSHSY, CDR2 SAAADI, per germline. The CDR3 DNA follows: TGCGCCAGCAGTGATAGGCTGTTAAATGAGCAGTTCTTC. It is translated as CASSDRLLNEQFF.

This chain uses TRBV7-2 with TRBJ1-4, with D perhaps TRBD1 (5 bases). CDR3 length: 19 amino acids. Germline V lookup: CDR1 SGHTA, CDR2 FQGNSA. Deletions cut 1 base from V and 4 bases from J, with 22 bases between. The CDR3 sequence is CASSLGRQFRGAINEKLFF. The DNA for the CDR3 is TGTGCCAGCAGCTTAGGGCGGCAGTTTAGAGGGGCTATTAATGAAAAACTGTTTTTT. The full variable domain, completed using reference TRBV7-2 and TRBJ1-4, is GAGVSQSPSNKVTEKGKDVELRCDPISGHTALYWYRQSLGQGLEFLIYFQGNSAPDKSGLPSDRFSAERTGGSVSTLTIQRTQQEDSAVYLCASSLGRQFRGAINEKLFFGSGTQLSVL.

CDR3 coding DNA: TGTGCCAGCAGTGGACCGGAGGGGTTATGGGAATCTGGCTACACCTTC. This sequence encodes CASSGPEGLWESGYTF. The chain employs TRBV6-1 and TRBJ1-2; possible D gene TRBD1, 5 bases. V was trimmed by 4 bases and J by 7 bases, leaving 22 bases between them. The CDR3 totals 16 residues. Germline CDR1 MNHNS, CDR2 SASEGT.

This chain joins TRBV20-1 and TRBJ2-7; 9 nucleotides match TRBD1. J was trimmed by 2 bases and V by 3 bases; bases with no gene match: 2. The CDR3 runs to 13 residues. CDR1 is DFQATT, CDR2 SNEGSKA, per germline (reference sequence). The chain's CDR3 is CSARRTGAYEQYF. DNA of the CDR3: TGCAGTGCTAGGCGGACAGGGGCCTACGAGCAGTACTTC.

The V and J genes are TRBV30 and TRBJ1-2; D is unclear. Between the trimmed V and J ends, which lost 3 bases and 2 bases, there was a span of 13 bases. The CDR3 consists of 14 residues. Germline CDR1 and CDR2: GTSNPN and SVGIG (reference sequence). The CDR3 DNA is TGTGCCTGGAGCGCCATGAGTAAGAACTATGGCTACACCTTC. Translation gives CAWSAMSKNYGYTF.

This rearrangement joins TRBV12-3 or TRBV12-4 to TRBJ2-5; no clear D gene. V was shortened by 5 bases and J by 1 base, with 11 bases between the two germline ends. The CDR3 covers 14 residues. CDR3 bases: TGTGCCAGCAGTACCGGGCCTATCCAAGAGACCCAGTACTTC. It translates to CASSTGPIQETQYF.

This clonotype was observed a handful of times. This chain uses TRBV27 with TRBJ2-1; TRBD2 matches 8 bases. J gave up 4 bases and V 3 bases, and 5 bases lay outside the gene matches. CDR3 length: 15 amino acids. Germline V gene data show CDR1 as MNHEY and CDR2 as SMNVEV (reference sequence). This CDR3 is CASSLASGRYNEQFF. CDR3 bases: TGTGCCAGCAGTTTGGCTAGCGGGCGTTACAATGAGCAGTTCTTC.

The V call is TRBV5-4, the J call TRBJ2-7; 11 bases align to TRBD2. V was clipped by 1 base and J by 2 bases; unmatched bases: 11. Germline assignment: CDR1 SGHNT and CDR2 YYREEE (reference sequence). This CDR3 is built from 18 residues. The CDR3 protein is CASSLLTSGKSGTYEQYF. The DNA of the CDR3 is TGTGCCAGCAGCTTGCTGACTAGCGGGAAGTCAGGTACCTACGAGCAGTACTTC.

The CDR3 DNA is TGTGCCAGCAGCCATTTAGCGGGAGGCTCCTACGAGCAGTACTTC. This translates into CASSHLAGGSYEQYF. The rearrangement joins TRBV3-1 to TRBJ2-7, with TRBD2 identical over 10 bases. Trimming at V came to 3 bases and at J to 0 bases, leaving 2 bases not matched to a gene. The CDR3 is 15 amino acids. The V gene's germline CDR1 is LGHDT and CDR2 YNNKEL (reference sequence).

The chain has TRBV7-9 and TRBJ1-1; D not certain. V lost 0 bases and J lost 0, with 11 bases in between. Germline CDR1 SEHNR, CDR2 FQNEAQ (reference sequence). The CDR3 runs to 16 residues. DNA of the CDR3: TGTGCCAGCAGCTTAGCGTCAGGTAGAATGAACACTGAAGCTTTCTTT. Amino acids: CASSLASGRMNTEAFF.

The rearrangement joins TRBV6-6 to TRBJ1-1; 7 nucleotides align to TRBD1. In germline, CDR1 is MNHNY, CDR2 SVGAGI (reference sequence). V gave up 0 bases and J gave up 3 bases; unmatched junction bases: 1. The CDR3 contains 14 residues. As DNA, the CDR3 is TGTGCCAGCAGTTACTCAACAGGGGACACTGAAGCTTTCTTT. Translated, it gives CASSYSTGDTEAFF.

The chain couples TRBV9 to TRBJ2-7; weak D call: TRBD2 (6 bases). The V gene's germline CDR1 is SGDLS and CDR2 YYNGEE. The CDR3 totals 15 residues. Trimming shortened V by 3 bases and J by 0 bases, and 13 bases separated the two germline ends. CDR3 sequence: CASSAEGTYSYEQYF. Written as DNA, the CDR3 is TGTGCCAGCAGCGCGGAGGGGACGTACTCCTACGAGCAGTACTTC. The complete variable domain, with remaining parts taken from reference TRBV9 and TRBJ2-7, reads DSGVTQTPKHLITATGQRVTLRCSPRSGDLSVYWYQQSLDQGLQFLIQYYNGEERAKGNILERFSAQQFPDLHSELNLSSLELGDSALYFCASSAEGTYSYEQYFGPGTRLTVT.

The chain joins TRBV21-1 to TRBJ1-1; TRBD1, the table's D call, was not compared with the DNA. TRBV21-1 is reported as a pseudogene. This CDR3 region has 15 residues. Written as DNA, the CDR3 is TGTGCCAGCACCCAAAGGTCCAGGGGGCTTACTGAAGCTTTCTTT. Amino acid sequence: CASTQRSRGLTEAFF.

The chain carries TRBV5-6 and TRBJ2-3; perhaps TRBD1 as D (5 bases). V lost 5 bases, J lost 0 bases, and 13 bases lay in between. Germline V gene sequence: CDR1 SGHDT, CDR2 YYEEEE. The length of the CDR3 is 15 residues. CDR3 coding DNA: TGTGCCAGCAGGTTTTGGGGCGGCAGCACAGATACGCAGTATTTT. This encodes CASRFWGGSTDTQYF.

The rearrangement links TRBV24-1 to TRBJ2-5; possible D gene TRBD1, 6 bases. CDR1 and CDR2 (germline): KGHDR, SFDVKD. CDR3 length: 16 residues. V was trimmed by 3 bases and J by 5 bases, leaving 18 bases between them. This chain's CDR3 is CATSDGGGAVRETQYF. The CDR3 DNA sequence: TGTGCCACCAGTGATGGGGGCGGAGCGGTCCGGGAGACCCAGTACTTC.

The V call is TRBV6-5, the J call TRBJ2-3; TRBD1 agrees at 7 bases. Trimming cost V 4 bases and J 2 bases; bases outside gene matches: 9. CDR3 size: 16 residues. CDR1 is MNHEY, CDR2 SVGAGI, per germline. CDR3 sequence reads: CASSSLQGFPTDTQYF. The CDR3 DNA reads as TGTGCCAGCAGTTCCCTACAGGGGTTCCCCACAGATACGCAGTATTTT.